The 7 T cell receptor beta chains below were found in one sample sequenced in a study of shared clonotypes between healthy human individuals. The repertoire was sequenced with immunoSEQ multiplex PCR; TCRdb's copy has only in-frame clones and lacks some. The data contain 2,100,000 or so clones, 90% to 96% of them singletons. Sequencing used naive CD4+ T cells sorted from blood. Regarding subset: CD45RA+ positively selected. Receptors originate from a man between 18 and 35 years old in good health.

Regarding this clone: This same CDR3 is encoded by further DNA sequences in the sample. V usage is TRBV19 and J usage is TRBJ1-2; no firm D call. The CDR3 totals 13 residues. With 2 bases removed from V and 2 bases from J, the gap between germline ends came to 6 bases. Germline CDR1 is LNHDA and CDR2 is SQIVND (reference sequence). CDR3 DNA: TGTGCCAGTAGTATAACCGAGAACTATGGCTACACCTTC. The encoded protein is CASSITENYGYTF.

The V and J genes are TRBV30 and TRBJ2-5; D is unresolved. CDR1 is GTSNPN and CDR2 is SVGIG in the germline V gene (reference sequence). Trimming removed 1 base from V and 3 bases from J, with 6 bases in between. CDR3 length: 12 amino acids. The CDR3 region has the DNA TGTGCCTGGAGTGGCAGAAAAGAGACCCAGTACTTC. Translation: CAWSGRKETQYF.

V usage is TRBV11-2 and J usage is TRBJ1-1; no clear D. V dropped 5 bases and J dropped 2 bases, with 9 bases sitting between them. This CDR3 is 13 amino acids long. Germline V CDR1 and CDR2: SGHAT, FQNNGV. CDR3 sequence: CASSPPPNTEAFF. DNA for the CDR3: TGTGCCAGCAGCCCACCCCCCAACACTGAAGCTTTCTTT.

J is TRBJ2-1 and V is TRBV4-3; TRBD1 might be the D (5 bases). V lost 0 bases and J lost 5, with 11 bases in between. This CDR3 is built from 15 residues. From germline, CDR1 is LGHNA and CDR2 YSLEER. The CDR3 region is CASSQEWGPHNEQFF. CDR3 bases: TGCGCCAGCAGCCAAGAGTGGGGCCCTCACAATGAGCAGTTCTTC.

The J gene is TRBJ1-1, the V gene TRBV10-3; D may be TRBD1 (5 bases). The germline V and J ends were trimmed by 5 bases and 3 bases, with 10 bases remaining between them. The CDR3 is 13 residues long. The germline V gene encodes CDR1 ENHRY and CDR2 SYGVKD. The CDR3 protein is CAISRGLDTEAFF. CDR3 nucleotides: TGTGCCATCAGTCGGGGGTTAGACACTGAAGCTTTCTTT.

The chain combines TRBV4-3 with TRBJ1-3, with D hard to call. The CDR3 spans 15 residues. V lost 3 bases and J lost 2, with 11 bases in between. Looked up from germline, CDR1 is LGHNA and CDR2 is YSLEER. This CDR3 reads CASSQRLGTGNTIYF. The CDR3 DNA sequence: TGCGCCAGCAGCCAGAGACTAGGGACTGGAAACACCATATATTTT.

This clone was observed once. The rearrangement links TRBV5-1 to TRBJ2-1, with no clear D. V lost 1 base and J 3 bases, leaving 11 bases between the germline ends. This CDR3 has 15 residues. Per the germline V gene, CDR1 is SGHRS and CDR2 is YFSETQ. The CDR3 DNA reads as TGCGCCAGCAGCTTGACGATAGATATCTACAATGAGCAGTTCTTC. Encoded protein: CASSLTIDIYNEQFF.